Below, one T cell receptor beta chain is given with its context. This receptor's antigen is unknown. Base qualities are not at hand, and no much larger clone is one base apart. CDR1 and CDR2 are drawn from the germline V gene: SGHRS, YFSETQ. Trimmed from V: 2 bases; trimmed from J: 4 bases; junction bases lacking a gene match: 10. The CDR3 contains 16 residues, cysteine and phenylalanine counted. The kept DNA is CDR3 alone, 48 bases in frame from the first base. These data originate in a study of cytomegalovirus exposure and HLA in healthy donors (TCRdb year 2017). Some background on the complete study: According to a later analysis, one platform produced both the 100 to 150 validation repertoires and the 666 repertoires of the first cohort. To predict cytomegalovirus infection status, the study brought together high-throughput TCR immunosequencing, statistical association of individual TCRs with disease status, and machine learning. Along with the approximately 700-subject first cohort, a separate validation cohort of over 90 different subjects was used. The aim of the study was to test whether cataloging public T cell receptors could identify signatures of past pathogen exposure. Broad study findings and their caveats: In vitro tests confirmed that a few of the cytomegalovirus-associated TCR beta chains recognize cytomegalovirus antigens. Most TCR sequences were seen in very few donors, while some public TCRs were found in many individuals. The authors suggested that the approach could potentially be generalized to other disease states and immunological phenotypes. A total of fewer than 200 TCR beta chains were listed by the study as associated with cytomegalovirus. Cytomegalovirus status was reported to be diagnosed by the classifier with high specificity and sensitivity in both the original and validation cohorts. A later analysis had no HLA typing for the validation cohort, so co-occurrence there was scored across all 130 or so repertoires. A later analysis found that TCRs clustered in the first cohort also tended to co-occur in the 100 to 150 validation repertoires, with about 94% of cluster scores above 0.

Separate from the approximately 670-subject first cohort, the validation cohort of 90 to 150 subjects was the group to which the donors belonged. The method was the immunoSEQ multiplex PCR assay. On the authors' methods: To diagnose cytomegalovirus status from the catalog of TCR beta chain sequences, a statistical classification framework was built. TCRdb mirrors the immuneACCESS table, restricted to in-frame sequences. Some clones are absent from its copies; in checked studies, under half trace to an unresolved V gene, and the reason for the others is unknown. That table supplies the V and J calls and clone size; D and trimming were determined from the DNA. The sample records around 300,000 clones, roughly 88% of which are singletons. The ten largest clonotypes hold approximately 0.96% of the sample.

Recombination joined TRBV5-1 with TRBJ1-2, and 8 junction bases match TRBD1. This TCR came from a young man in good health and CMV-seronegative. The sequenced sample was PBMCs. At the DNA level, the sequence is TGCGCCAGCAGCTTCTCTGGACAGGGAGTTAGCTATGGCTACACCTTC. This yields the protein CASSFSGQGVSYGYTF.